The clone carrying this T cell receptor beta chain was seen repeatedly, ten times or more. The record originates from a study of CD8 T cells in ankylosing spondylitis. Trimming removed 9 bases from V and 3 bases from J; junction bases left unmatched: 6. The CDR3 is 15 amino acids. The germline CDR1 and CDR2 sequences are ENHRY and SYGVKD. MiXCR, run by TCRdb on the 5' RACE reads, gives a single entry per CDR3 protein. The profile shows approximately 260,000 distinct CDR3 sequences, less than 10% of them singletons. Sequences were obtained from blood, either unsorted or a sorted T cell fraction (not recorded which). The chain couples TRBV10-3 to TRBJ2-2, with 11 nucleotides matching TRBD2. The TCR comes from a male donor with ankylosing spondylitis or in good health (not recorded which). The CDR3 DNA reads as TGTGCCATTAGCGGGAGGGCCCTCGACACCGGGGAGCTGTTTTTT. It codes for CAISGRALDTGELFF.